This is a list of T cell receptor beta chains from one sample in a study of cytomegalovirus exposure and HLA in healthy donors. Data came from immunoSEQ multiplex PCR; TCRdb stores just in-frame clones and leaves some out. The sample has around 190,000 clones; around nine tenths are singletons. Sequenced input: PBMCs. These receptor sequences come from a man between 25 and 39 years old in good health and CMV-seropositive. Both conserved end residues are part of each CDR3. D genes are given only for firm matches. The size of a clone is reported for some rows only, either as once, few or many, or as a class for expanded clones.

abundance	v_gene	d_gene	j_gene	CDR3aa	CDR3nt
-	TRBV7-3	TRBD2	TRBJ2-1	CASSLTSGGYNEQFF	TGTGCCAGCAGCTTAACTAGCGGGGGTTACAATGAGCAGTTCTTC
-	TRBV7-9	-	TRBJ2-1	CASSFGGTISYNEQFF	TGTGCCAGCAGCTTCGGCGGGACCATTTCCTACAATGAGCAGTTCTTC
-	TRBV5-1	-	TRBJ2-2	CASSLAPGWGEDGELFF	TGCGCCAGCAGCTTGGCCCCCGGGTGGGGTGAGGACGGGGAGCTGTTTTTT
few	TRBV4-3	TRBD1	TRBJ1-2	CASSQERSGGLYGYTF	TGCGCCAGCAGCCAAGAGCGTTCAGGGGGCCTCTATGGCTACACCTTC
once	TRBV28	-	TRBJ2-7	CATHGLGFEQYF	TGTGCCACTCACGGACTCGGCTTCGAGCAGTACTTC
-	TRBV6-5	-	TRBJ1-5	CASSYGYSNQPQHF	TGTGCCAGCAGTTACGGTTATAGCAATCAGCCCCAGCATTTT
-	TRBV5-1	-	TRBJ2-5	CASSLGASQETQYF	TGCGCCAGCAGCTTGGGGGCCTCCCAAGAGACCCAGTACTTC
-	TRBV6-6	-	TRBJ1-5	CAVEPSFPTNQPQHF	TGTGCCGTGGAGCCGTCGTTTCCGACTAATCAGCCCCAGCATTTT
-	TRBV6-1	TRBD1	TRBJ1-4	CASSLMTGGEEKLFF	TGTGCCAGCAGTCTTATGACAGGGGGCGAGGAAAAACTGTTTTTT
-	TRBV11-3	TRBD2	TRBJ2-1	CASSLTPNSGRGNEQFF	TGTGCCAGCAGCCTAACCCCCAATAGCGGGAGAGGTAATGAGCAGTTCTTC
-	TRBV10-3	-	TRBJ2-3	CAIASRGTDTQYF	TGTGCCATCGCGTCGAGGGGCACAGATACGCAGTATTTT
-	TRBV6-5	-	TRBJ1-1	CASSYSISRAEAFF	TGTGCCAGCAGTTACTCGATTTCCCGAGCTGAAGCTTTCTTT
few	TRBV5-4	TRBD1	TRBJ2-7	CASSRDRDGEQYF	TGTGCCAGCAGCAGGGACAGGGATGGCGAGCAGTACTTC
-	TRBV6-5	-	TRBJ1-2	CASSRPVTGTYGYTF	TGTGCCAGCAGTAGGCCAGTCACAGGGACCTATGGCTACACCTTC
-	TRBV11-2	-	TRBJ1-1	CASSLAGGRGEAFF	TGTGCCAGCAGCTTAGCGGGGGGGCGCGGTGAAGCTTTCTTT
-	TRBV5-6	-	TRBJ2-7	CASTLQSTLAYEQYF	TGTGCCAGCACCCTCCAGTCGACCCTTGCCTACGAGCAGTACTTC
-	TRBV9	-	TRBJ2-1	CASSATETTTGSSYNEQFF	TGTGCCAGCAGCGCGACGGAAACAACTACAGGGAGCTCCTACAATGAGCAGTTCTTC
-	TRBV30	-	TRBJ2-3	CAWSGDAGWGITDTQYF	TGTGCCTGGAGTGGGGACGCCGGCTGGGGAATCACAGATACGCAGTATTTT
-	TRBV2	TRBD2	TRBJ2-7	CASSLSGSQYEQYF	TGTGCCAGCAGTCTTAGCGGGTCGCAGTACGAGCAGTACTTC
-	TRBV21-1	-	TRBJ2-7	CASSGPPLTSFEQYF	TGTGCCAGCAGCGGCCCCCCACTCACAAGCTTCGAGCAGTACTTC
-	TRBV5-4	-	TRBJ1-1	CASSLAGGLEAFF	TGTGCCAGCAGCTTGGCGGGGGGGCTTGAAGCTTTCTTT
-	TRBV27	-	TRBJ2-7	CASSLYRTSTHEQYF	TGTGCCAGCAGTTTATATAGGACATCGACCCACGAGCAGTACTTC
-	TRBV29-1	-	TRBJ2-1	CSVPKVGNEQFF	TGCAGCGTCCCCAAGGTGGGTAATGAGCAGTTCTTC
-	TRBV27	-	TRBJ1-5	CASSRDGTLSNQPQHF	TGTGCCAGCAGTCGGGACGGTACCCTTAGCAATCAGCCCCAGCATTTT
-	TRBV4-1	TRBD1	TRBJ2-7	CASSQDTQGAYEQYF	TGCGCCAGCAGCCAAGATACACAGGGGGCCTACGAGCAGTACTTC
-	TRBV6-7	-	TRBJ1-5	CASSQGSNQPQHF	TGTGCCAGCAGCCAGGGAAGCAATCAGCCCCAGCATTTT
-	TRBV2	TRBD1	TRBJ1-2	CASGTGGIYGYTF	TGTGCCAGCGGGACAGGGGGGATCTATGGCTACACCTTC
-	TRBV7-2	-	TRBJ1-5	CASSFHSTRVGDQPQHF	TGTGCCAGCAGCTTCCATTCTACCCGGGTCGGAGATCAGCCCCAGCATTTT
-	TRBV30	TRBD2	TRBJ2-2	CAWLGGGVANTGELFF	TGTGCCTGGCTCGGCGGGGGGGTCGCGAACACCGGGGAGCTGTTTTTT
once	TRBV28	TRBD2	TRBJ2-1	CASRSTSGSWNEQFF	TGTGCCAGCAGATCCACTAGCGGGAGTTGGAATGAGCAGTTCTTC
-	TRBV11-3	-	TRBJ2-1	CASSPLGGWSYNEQFF	TGTGCCAGCAGCCCCCTTGGGGGTTGGTCCTACAATGAGCAGTTCTTC
-	TRBV28	-	TRBJ1-5	CASRPQGNQPQHF	TGTGCCAGCAGGCCTCAGGGCAATCAGCCCCAGCATTTT
once	TRBV6-1	-	TRBJ2-1	CASRPSKNNEQFF	TGTGCCAGCAGGCCAAGTAAGAACAATGAGCAGTTCTTC
-	TRBV4-1	TRBD1	TRBJ1-2	CASSQEGGTGFTIYGYTF	TGCGCCAGCAGCCAAGAAGGGGGGACAGGGTTCACCATCTATGGCTACACCTTC
-	TRBV6-6	-	TRBJ2-5	CASSYRAGETQYF	TGTGCCAGCAGTTACAGGGCGGGCGAGACCCAGTACTTC
-	TRBV18	TRBD1	TRBJ2-2	CASSLDRVFTGELFF	TGTGCCAGCTCACTGGACAGGGTTTTCACCGGGGAGCTGTTTTTT
-	TRBV29-1	-	TRBJ2-1	CSVEDGGAGNEQFF	TGCAGCGTTGAAGATGGCGGGGCTGGAAATGAGCAGTTCTTC
-	TRBV16	-	TRBJ1-2	CASSQSEETYGYTF	TGTGCCAGCAGCCAATCTGAGGAGACCTATGGCTACACCTTC
-	TRBV30	TRBD1	TRBJ2-7	CASGGQGVKTYEQYF	TGTGCCTCCGGAGGACAGGGGGTAAAAACCTACGAGCAGTACTTC
-	TRBV4-1	-	TRBJ1-6	CASSQDPPGVYSPLHF	TGCGCCAGCAGCCAAGATCCCCCGGGAGTTTATTCACCCCTCCACTTT
-	TRBV7-2	-	TRBJ2-7	CASSLGRASGGTYEQYF	TGTGCCAGCAGCTTGGGACGGGCTAGTGGGGGAACCTACGAGCAGTACTTC
-	TRBV28	TRBD2	TRBJ2-5	CASSKRTSGKRETQYF	TGTGCCAGCAGTAAACGGACTAGCGGGAAGCGGGAGACCCAGTACTTC